What follows are 19 T cell receptor beta chains derived from one specimen sequenced in a study of blood T cell repertoires in COVID-19. This table comes from immunoSEQ multiplex PCR, and its TCRdb copy is limited to in-frame clones, with some not included. The table shows some 150,000 clones, with approximately 86% occurring only once. The material sequenced was peripheral blood. Source of these receptors: a human donor in a cohort sampled during active COVID-19.

This chain connects TRBV6-2 or TRBV6-3 to TRBJ1-1; 7 nucleotides line up with TRBD1. Germline values: CDR1 MNHEY, CDR2 SVGEGT. The CDR3 has 14 residues. Trimming at V came to 4 bases and at J to 3 bases, leaving 5 bases not matched to a gene. This CDR3 reads CASSSDRRDTEAFF. Here the CDR3 DNA reads TGTGCCAGCAGTTCGGACAGGAGGGACACTGAAGCTTTCTTT.

The V and J genes are TRBV14 and TRBJ2-1; possible D gene TRBD2, 6 bases. The V and J ends lost 2 bases and 8 bases respectively, with 19 bases between them. The CDR3 is made up of 16 amino acids. Germline-derived CDR1 and CDR2 are SGHDN and FVKESK. This chain's CDR3 is CASSQKEGLVIHEQFF. The CDR3, as DNA: TGTGCCAGCAGCCAAAAGGAGGGGCTAGTAATCCATGAGCAGTTCTTC.

This clone came up a few times. Different DNA sequences within this sample yield the same CDR3. This chain uses TRBV2 with TRBJ1-5, with a possible D match to TRBD1 (6 bases). Germline loops: CDR1 SNHLY, CDR2 FYNNEI. Trimming removed 8 bases at V and 1 base at J, with 9 bases between. The CDR3 is made up of 13 amino acids. The CDR3 DNA reads as TGTGCCAGCCGAGGACAGAGCAATCAGCCCCAGCATTTT. As protein: CASRGQSNQPQHF.

This chain connects TRBV27 to TRBJ2-6, with D tentatively TRBD2 (5 bases). This CDR3 has 16 amino acids. V shed 1 base and J shed 3 bases, with 10 bases lying between them. The germline V gene encodes CDR1 MNHEY and CDR2 SMNVEV (reference sequence). The DNA for the CDR3 is TGTGCCAGCAGTTTATATGCCGGGGTTGGGGCCAACGTCCTGACTTTC. It yields the protein CASSLYAGVGANVLTF. The full variable domain, its missing parts supplied by reference TRBV27 and TRBJ2-6, is EAQVTQNPRYLITVTGKKLTVTCSQNMNHEYMSWYRQDPGLGLRQIYYSMNVEVTDKGDVPEGYKVSRKEKRNFPLILESPSPNQTSLYFCASSLYAGVGANVLTFGAGSRLTVL.

The rearrangement uses TRBV2 and TRBJ2-7; D is possibly TRBD1 (6 bases). This CDR3 has 12 amino acids. Looked up from germline, CDR1 is SNHLY and CDR2 is FYNNEI. V lost 6 bases, J lost 7 bases, and 13 bases lay in between. The CDR3 bases are TGTGCCAGCAGGAATCCCGGACAGGAGCAGTACTTC. Its protein is CASRNPGQEQYF.

The rearrangement uses TRBV7-2 and TRBJ2-7; TRBD2 agrees at 7 bases. CDR3 length equals 14 residues. After removal of 1 base from V and 9 bases from J, the junction contained 9 bases not matched to a gene. Germline CDR1 and CDR2: SGHTA and FQGNSA. DNA of the CDR3: TGTGCCAGCAGCTTAGGACTTACTACTAGCGCGCAGTACTTC. Its translation: CASSLGLTTSAQYF.

The chain employs TRBV10-1 and TRBJ2-5, with 7 bases fitting TRBD1. This CDR3 comprises 14 residues. V dropped 3 bases and J dropped 4; count of bases not matched to a gene: 5. CDR1 WNHNN and CDR2 SYGVQD come from the germline V gene (reference sequence). The CDR3 DNA sequence: TGCGCCAGCAGTGAAGGGGGCCCTGGAGAGACCCAGTACTTC. Amino acid sequence: CASSEGGPGETQYF.

As DNA, the CDR3 is TGTGCTAGTGGTTTGGAAGGGAGGGGCACTGAAGCTTTCTTT. It codes for CASGLEGRGTEAFF. The V call is TRBV12-5, the J call TRBJ1-1; D is perhaps TRBD1 (5 bases). This CDR3 has 14 amino acids. Germline lookup yields CDR1 LGHNT and CDR2 FRNRAP. V was trimmed by 1 base and J by 4 bases, leaving 10 bases between them.

The rearrangement links TRBV9 to TRBJ2-5, with 7 positions matching TRBD1. The CDR3 totals 13 residues. Germline CDR1 reads SGDLS; CDR2 reads YYNGEE. J was trimmed by 2 bases and V by 6 bases; bases with no gene match: 4. The CDR3 DNA reads as TGTGCCAGCAACCCGACAGGGCAAGAGACCCAGTACTTC. Amino acids: CASNPTGQETQYF.

This chain uses TRBV14 with TRBJ2-7, with D possibly TRBD2 on 6 matching bases. Trimming pared 0 bases from V and 4 bases from J, leaving 13 bases between. Germline V lookup: CDR1 SGHDN, CDR2 FVKESK. The CDR3 covers 15 residues. CDR3 in amino acids: CASSQDRAGTYEQYF. The CDR3 region has the DNA TGTGCCAGCAGCCAAGACCGAGCGGGCACATACGAGCAGTACTTC.

The chain recombines TRBV5-1 with TRBJ1-5; perhaps TRBD1 as D (5 bases). Trimming pared 6 bases from V and 2 bases from J, leaving 12 bases between. Looked up from germline, CDR1 is SGHRS and CDR2 is YFSETQ. The CDR3 contains 14 residues. The CDR3 region is CASNAGVRNQPQHF. The DNA of the CDR3 is TGCGCCAGCAATGCGGGGGTCCGCAATCAGCCCCAGCATTTT.

This clone was counted only a few times. The genes are TRBV7-6 and TRBJ1-2; 9 bases fit TRBD1. The CDR3 loop spans 12 amino acids. Germline CDR1 reads SGHVS; CDR2 reads FNYEAQ. V shed 4 bases and J 12 bases; nucleotides not matched to a gene: 6. The CDR3 loop reads CASSSGQGPHTF. Written as DNA, the CDR3 is TGTGCCAGCAGCTCGGGACAGGGACCCCACACCTTC.

This chain links TRBV5-1 with TRBJ1-2, with 9 bases fitting TRBD1. With V trimmed by 5 bases and J by 14 bases, 10 bases remained unmatched. Germline values: CDR1 SGHRS, CDR2 YFSETQ. This CDR3 is 12 amino acids long. The chain's CDR3 is CASSLAQGASTF. DNA for the CDR3: TGCGCCAGCAGTCTCGCACAGGGGGCCAGTACCTTC.

In regard to this clone: The same CDR3 also results from other DNA sequences found in this sample. V usage is TRBV5-4 and J usage is TRBJ2-7; 8 bases align to TRBD2. Trimming took 1 base from V and 2 from J; bases not matched to a gene: 5. The germline gives CDR1 SGHNT, CDR2 YYREEE (reference sequence). The CDR3 contains 15 residues. CDR3 protein: CASSLRAGAAYEQYF. The CDR3 coding sequence is TGTGCCAGCAGCTTGCGAGCGGGGGCCGCCTACGAGCAGTACTTC.

This chain uses TRBV7-8 with TRBJ1-2; 7 bases fit TRBD1. The CDR3 runs 18 residues. Germline values: CDR1 SGHVS, CDR2 FQNEAQ. Trimming took 1 base from V and 1 from J; bases not matched to a gene: 12. The CDR3 reads CASSLVRGGQLINYGYTF. As DNA, the CDR3 is TGTGCCAGCAGCTTAGTCCGAGGGGGCCAACTCATTAACTATGGCTACACCTTC.

The chain couples TRBV7-9 to TRBJ2-7; 7 positions match TRBD1. CDR3 length: 13 residues. Germline CDR1 is SEHNR and CDR2 is FQNEAQ (reference sequence). V lost 1 base, J lost 7 bases, and 4 bases stayed unmatched. The CDR3 bases are TGTGCCAGCAGCTTAGAGGCCAGGGGGGAGCAGTACTTC. It specifies CASSLEARGEQYF.

This clone appeared a single time. This chain uses TRBV7-2 with TRBJ1-2; no reliable D call. This CDR3 spans 13 amino acids. Germline V gene lookup returns CDR1 SGHTA and CDR2 FQGNSA. The germline V and J ends were trimmed by 1 base and 3 bases, with 6 bases remaining between them. CDR3 sequence reads: CASSLGGDYGYTF. CDR3 nucleotide sequence: TGTGCCAGCAGCTTAGGCGGGGACTATGGCTACACCTTC.

This clone was picked up many times. V gene TRBV2 combines with J gene TRBJ2-1; the D gene is possibly TRBD1 (6 bases). V lost 5 bases to trimming and J lost 6 bases, with 14 bases between them. Germline CDR1 SNHLY, CDR2 FYNNEI. There are 14 residues in the CDR3. The CDR3 region has the DNA TGTGCCAGCAGTTACACCGGGACAACCAATGAGCAGTTCTTC. This sequence encodes CASSYTGTTNEQFF.

The chain recombines TRBV11-2 with TRBJ2-7; 7 positions agree with TRBD2. The junction had 13 bases not matched to a gene; V was cut back by 7 bases and J by 4 bases. The germline V gene encodes CDR1 SGHAT and CDR2 FQNNGV. CDR3 size: 15 residues. DNA for the CDR3: TGTGCCAGCATCCCTCGGGAGGTGGCGGGATACGAGCAGTACTTC. Protein sequence: CASIPREVAGYEQYF. The complete variable domain, with remaining parts taken from reference TRBV11-2 and TRBJ2-7, reads EAGVAQSPRYKIIEKRQSVAFWCNPISGHATLYWYQQILGQGPKLLIQFQNNGVVDDSQLPKDRFSAERLKGVDSTLKIQPAKLEDSAVYLCASIPREVAGYEQYFGPGTRLTVT.